A selection of T cell receptor beta chains follows, all from one sample in a study of blood T cell repertoires in COVID-19. This table comes from immunoSEQ multiplex PCR, and its TCRdb copy is limited to in-frame clones, with some not included. The data hold roughly 300,000 clones, with just over 85% observed a single time. What was sequenced was PBMCs or T cells enriched from blood (not recorded which). The receptor source for this set is a woman between 18 and 30 years old who had recovered from COVID-19. The conserved cysteine and the conserved F or W are not part of the CDR3 here. Fields, in order: J gene, V gene, CDR3 protein.

>TRBJ1-4|TRBV2
ASSHNPQGGGEKLF
>TRBJ2-1|TRBV18
ASSPMSGTGNEQF
>TRBJ2-3|TRBV6-1
ASSEPTGGTDTQY
>TRBJ1-2|TRBV6-5
ASSSRQGRGYGYT
>TRBJ2-7|TRBV30
AWRGLGVYEQY
>TRBJ2-1|TRBV15
ATSRDLSGGQGNEQF
>TRBJ2-3|TRBV3-1/TRBV3-2
ASSQEGTDATSTDTQY
>TRBJ1-6|TRBV27
ASSPGGSNSPLH
>TRBJ1-1|TRBV27
ASTREGSTEAF
>TRBJ2-4|TRBV29-1
SVERSGEPDSRL
>TRBJ1-1|TRBV6-1
ASSEALTGIMNTEAF
>TRBJ2-2|TRBV24-1
ATSDYPGQGSTGELF
>TRBJ1-6|TRBV30
AWSVGESYSPLH
>TRBJ1-1|TRBV7-2
ASSLEVRGMNTEAF
>TRBJ1-1|TRBV27
ASSSREFGAF
>TRBJ1-2|TRBV28
ASSAQTGASGYT
>TRBJ2-1|TRBV18
ASCLAADNEQF
>TRBJ2-1|TRBV19
ASSTGLAGQDEQF
>TRBJ1-2|TRBV10-3
AISASGEASGYGYT
>TRBJ2-6|TRBV30
AWSDVTGTGANVLT
>TRBJ1-1|TRBV25-1
ASRATGRKTEAF
>TRBJ1-1|TRBV2
ASSAQGARNTEAF
>TRBJ2-1|TRBV6-5
ASSPTSGDYNEQF
>TRBJ1-6|TRBV6-1
ASSEFGQGRNSPLH
>TRBJ2-5|TRBV5-5
ASSSRTGGGQETQY
>TRBJ2-6|TRBV19
ASSFSGTGGTGANVLT
>TRBJ1-1|TRBV9
ASSTNPGQGKTEAF
>TRBJ1-3|TRBV7-9
ASSLPQPGNTIY
>TRBJ1-1|TRBV9
ASAPWEGTEAF
>TRBJ1-1|TRBV27
ASSLNWEGTEAF
>TRBJ1-1|TRBV30
AWPTQGSEAF
>TRBJ1-3|TRBV5-6
ASSFGTGLATIY
>TRBJ2-3|TRBV2
ASQRGAGSWKGNTDTQY
>TRBJ1-1|TRBV7-2
ASSSGTAGTREAF
>TRBJ2-3|TRBV9
ASSEGAVRTDTQY
>TRBJ2-7|TRBV28
ASSSPGTSMSEQY